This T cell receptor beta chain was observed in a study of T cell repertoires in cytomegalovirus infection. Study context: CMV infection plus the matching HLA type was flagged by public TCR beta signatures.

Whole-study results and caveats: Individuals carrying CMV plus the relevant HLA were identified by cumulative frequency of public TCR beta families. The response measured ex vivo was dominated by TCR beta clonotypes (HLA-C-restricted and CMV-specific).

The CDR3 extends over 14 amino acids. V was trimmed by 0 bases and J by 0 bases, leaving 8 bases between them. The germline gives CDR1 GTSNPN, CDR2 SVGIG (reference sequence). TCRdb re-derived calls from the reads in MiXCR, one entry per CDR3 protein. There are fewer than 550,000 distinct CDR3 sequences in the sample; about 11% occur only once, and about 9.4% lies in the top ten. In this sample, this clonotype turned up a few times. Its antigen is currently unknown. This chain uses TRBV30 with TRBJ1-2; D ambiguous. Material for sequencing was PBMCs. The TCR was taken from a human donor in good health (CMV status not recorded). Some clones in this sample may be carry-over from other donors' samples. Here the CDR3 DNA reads TGTGCCTGGAGTGTCTTCAGGACTAACTATGGCTACACCTTC. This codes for CAWSVFRTNYGYTF.